Ten or more counts support the clone carrying this TCR beta chain. The authors sequenced patients whose flow cytometry had shown CD8+CD57+ cell expansion. The V and J ends lost 0 bases and 3 bases respectively, with 6 bases between them. Germline CDR1 WNHNN, CDR2 SYGVQD (reference sequence). The CDR3 covers 13 residues. The data were obtained in a study of CD8+CD57+ T cells in acquired aplastic anemia. Researchers used genomic DNA as the template to profile TCR beta VDJ and CDR3. One entry per CDR3 protein results from TCRdb running MiXCR on the reads. The sample yields roughly 250,000 distinct CDR3 sequences, around 46% seen once.

The source is a human donor with aplastic anemia. Sequenced material: sorted CD4+, CD8+, or CD8+CD57+ T cells (not recorded which) from PBMCs. The chain joins TRBV10-1 to TRBJ2-7; no definite D call. The CDR3 here is CASSESDGYEQYF. In DNA form, the CDR3 reads TGCGCCAGCAGTGAGTCGGACGGCTACGAGCAGTACTTC.